One and the same sample provided the 22 T cell receptor beta chains below, sequenced in a study of blood T cells in healthy people across ages. A J-beta primer mix and a sample-barcoded 5' primer were used in a second PCR of roughly 6 to 11 cycles. TCRdb recomputed calls from the 5' RACE reads with MiXCR, one row per CDR3 protein. The sample lists 550,000 to 750,000 distinct CDR3 sequences; 21% were seen once. The sequencing input was blood. All receptors come from a man aged 65 to 79 in good health.

A remark on this clonotype: A much larger clone lies a single base off, so this may be a read error. CDR3: CASSGQGVPLNTGKLFF. The CDR3 DNA follows: TGTGCCAGCAGTGGACAGGGGGTACCCCTGAACACCGGGAAGCTGTTTTTT. The chain links TRBV2 to TRBJ2-2; 9 bases agree with TRBD1. Per the germline V gene, CDR1 is SNHLY and CDR2 is FYNNEI. The CDR3 spans 17 residues. Based on the CDR3 plus reference TRBV2 and TRBJ2-2, the full variable domain is EPEVTQTPSHQVTQMGQEVILRCVPISNHLYFYWYRQILGQKVEFLVSFYNNEISEKSEIFDDQFSVERPDGSNFTLKIRSTKLEDSAMYFCASSGQGVPLNTGKLFFGEGSRLTVL.

On this clonotype: A read error may produce the germline difference seen at one junction end. The chain carries TRBV9 and TRBJ2-1; D possibly corresponds to TRBD2 (6 bases). Germline-derived CDR1 and CDR2 are SGDLS and YYNGEE. CDR3 size: 16 residues. Here the CDR3 DNA reads TGTGCCAGCAGCACACATGCCGGGAGTTCCTACAATGAGCAATTCTTC. Translation gives CASSTHAGSSYNEQFF.

The chain links TRBV7-9 to TRBJ2-3; 8 nucleotides match TRBD2. Germline V gene lookup returns CDR1 SEHNR and CDR2 FQNEAQ (reference sequence). The CDR3 runs to 15 residues. The J segment lost 3 bases and the V segment lost 2 bases, leaving 4 bases of the junction unmatched. The DNA of the CDR3 is TGTGCCAGCAGCTTAATGGGACTAGGTACAGATACGCAGTATTTT. Its translation is CASSLMGLGTDTQYF.

Concerning this clonotype itself: At one end the junction does not follow the germline gene, possibly because of a read error. The chain joins TRBV6-5 to TRBJ2-6, with a weak D call TRBD1 (5 bases). Germline V lookup: CDR1 MNHEY, CDR2 SVGAGI. This CDR3 has 13 residues. CDR3 DNA sequence: TGTGCCAGCAGTTACGCTGGGGCCAACGTCCTGACCTTC. It translates to CASSYAGANVLTF.

This clonotype occurred a few times. A much larger clone lies one base from this, so it may be a read error. The chain couples TRBV7-9 to TRBJ1-4; D is ambiguous. Per germline, CDR1 SEHNR and CDR2 FQNEAQ (reference sequence). The CDR3 sequence is 13 residues long. The DNA for the CDR3 is TGTGCCAGCAGCCCAGTACTAAATGAAAAACCGTTTTTT. It specifies CASSPVLNEKPFF.

The count of this clonotype is one. The gene calls are TRBV7-6 and TRBJ1-1, with TRBD1 matching 7 bases. CDR3 length: 15 residues. Germline V gene sequence: CDR1 SGHVS, CDR2 FNYEAQ. The ends lost 5 bases at V and 2 bases at J; junction bases unmatched: 8. CDR3 sequence reads: CASSEPGTANTEAFF. The CDR3 DNA reads TGTGCCAGCAGCGAACCCGGGACAGCAAACACTGAAGCTTTCTTT. The full variable domain, in which reference TRBV7-6 and TRBJ1-1 provide the parts outside the CDR3, is GAGVSQSPRYKVTKRGQDVALRCDPISGHVSLYWYRQALGQGPEFLTYFNYEAQQDKSGLPNDRFSAERPEGSISTLTIQRTEQRDSAMYRCASSEPGTANTEAFFGQGTRLTVV.

This chain uses TRBV3-1 with TRBJ2-3; 8 bases agree with TRBD2. This CDR3 is built from 16 residues. V lost 4 bases to trimming and J lost 4 bases; unmatched junction nucleotides: 10. Per the germline V gene, CDR1 is LGHDT and CDR2 is YNNKEL (reference sequence). CDR3: CASSPPAGLDPDTQYF. For the CDR3, the DNA is TGTGCCAGCAGCCCCCCAGCGGGACTAGATCCAGATACGCAGTATTTT.

This sequence joins TRBV29-1 and TRBJ2-7; D perhaps matches TRBD2 (5 bases). Per germline, CDR1 SQVTM and CDR2 ANQGSEA. The V end was cut by 6 bases, the J end by 3 bases, with 12 bases between. CDR3 length: 12 amino acids. The CDR3 nucleotides read TGCAGCGTGGGTCCGGGGATCTACGAGCAGTACTTC. Encoded protein: CSVGPGIYEQYF.

This clonotype was detected a few times. This sequence joins TRBV29-1 and TRBJ2-4; TRBD1 aligns across 10 bases. The germline CDR1 and CDR2 sequences are SQVTM and ANQGSEA. With V trimmed by 7 bases and J by 3 bases, 12 bases remained unmatched. The CDR3 length is 16 residues. CDR3 sequence (DNA): TGCAGCGCAACTTCTTGGGACAGGGGTGTCAAAAACATTCAGTACTTC. This encodes CSATSWDRGVKNIQYF.

Here the CDR3 reads CASGLGRAGNQETQYF. The DNA of the CDR3 is TGTGCTAGTGGTTTGGGAAGGGCCGGAAACCAAGAGACCCAGTACTTC. The chain couples TRBV12-5 to TRBJ2-5, with D unclear. The CDR3 totals 16 residues. The germline CDR1 and CDR2 sequences are LGHNT and FRNRAP. V was shortened by 1 base and J by 0 bases, with 12 bases between the two germline ends.

This clonotype showed up just a few times. Given a much more abundant clone one base away, this may be a read error. The gene calls are TRBV20-1 and TRBJ2-3, with 13 nucleotides matching TRBD2. This CDR3 is built from 16 residues. Germline V gives CDR1 DFQATT, CDR2 SNEGSKA (reference sequence). The CDR3 here is CSATHTGLAGEDAQYF. Here the CDR3 DNA reads TGCAGTGCTACCCACACAGGACTAGCGGGAGAAGATGCGCAGTATTTT.

This chain connects TRBV29-1 to TRBJ2-1, with D unclear. The germline V gene encodes CDR1 SQVTM and CDR2 ANQGSEA. This CDR3 spans 12 amino acids. V lost 3 bases and J 7 bases, leaving 10 bases between the germline ends. The CDR3 spells CSVDAVMNEQFF. CDR3 coding DNA: TGCAGCGTTGACGCAGTGATGAATGAGCAGTTCTTC.

This clonotype was recorded a few times. J is TRBJ1-2 and V is TRBV7-8; D might be TRBD1 (5 bases). Germline assignment: CDR1 SGHVS and CDR2 FQNEAQ. Between the trimmed V and J ends, which lost 5 bases and 4 bases, there was a span of 14 bases. The CDR3 has 14 amino acids. The CDR3 reads CASSPSGTGYGYTF. In nucleotides, the CDR3 is TGTGCCAGCAGCCCCTCCGGGACCGGCTATGGCTACACCTTC.

The genes are TRBV7-2 and TRBJ2-5; tentative D call: TRBD2 (6 bases). Germline values: CDR1 SGHTA, CDR2 FQGNSA. The CDR3 is 15 residues long. Trimming shortened V by 5 bases and J by 4 bases, and 17 bases separated the two germline ends. CDR3 nucleotide sequence: TGTGCCAGCAGCGCCTCCGGGGGACCGGCAGAGACCCAGTACTTC. The encoded protein is CASSASGGPAETQYF.

This clonotype was observed at least ten times. An end of the junction does not agree with germline; a read error may underlie this. The rearrangement links TRBV7-9 to TRBJ2-7; a possible D gene is TRBD2 (6 bases). The CDR3 runs to 13 residues. CDR1 is SEHNR and CDR2 is FQNEAQ in the germline V gene (reference sequence). CDR3 region: CASSLAASYEQYF. CDR3 nucleotide sequence: TGTGCCAGCAGTTTAGCGGCCTCCTACGAGCAGTACTTC.

This clonotype appeared many times. The V gene is TRBV6-4, the J gene TRBJ2-5; TRBD2 aligns across 9 bases. J gave up 6 bases and V 5 bases, and 10 bases lay outside the gene matches. The CDR3 length is 15 residues. Germline V lookup: CDR1 MRHNA, CDR2 SNTAGT. The CDR3 loop reads CASSRGASGMKTQYF. The CDR3 DNA reads TGTGCCAGCAGTCGCGGGGCTAGCGGGATGAAGACCCAGTACTTC.

This chain uses TRBV20-1 with TRBJ2-7, with 9 nucleotides matching TRBD2. V dropped 5 bases and J dropped 3; count of bases not matched to a gene: 8. CDR1 is DFQATT, CDR2 SNEGSKA, per germline (reference sequence). There are 14 residues in the CDR3. CDR3 loop: CSASLAGSGYEQYF. The CDR3 coding sequence is TGCAGTGCTTCGCTAGCGGGGTCGGGCTACGAGCAGTACTTC.

This clonotype was observed a few times. V and J are TRBV14 and TRBJ2-7, with D possibly being TRBD1 (6 bases). TRBJ2-1 explains the end of the DNA better; the J call may be wrong. CDR1 SGHDN and CDR2 FVKESK come from the germline V gene. The CDR3 has 14 amino acids. The CDR3 loop reads CASSQFTQGNEQFF. In DNA, the CDR3 is TGTGCCAGCAGCCAATTCACACAGGGCAATGAGCAGTTCTTC.

This clonotype was counted between two and nine times. This chain joins TRBV20-1 and TRBJ2-1, with 12 bases identical to TRBD2. Germline V gene lookup returns CDR1 DFQATT and CDR2 SNEGSKA (reference sequence). The CDR3 is 20 amino acids. V lost 3 bases and J lost 0; bases outside the gene matches: 15. Here the CDR3 reads CSASGSRTSGKVSSYNEQFF. The CDR3 region has the DNA TGCAGTGCTAGCGGTTCCCGGACTAGCGGGAAGGTGAGCTCCTACAATGAGCAGTTCTTC.

The chain carries TRBV4-1 and TRBJ2-4; no definite D call. Trimming left V 2 bases short and J 0 bases short, with 5 bases between. Germline V gene lookup returns CDR1 MGHRA and CDR2 YSYEKL. The CDR3 is 14 amino acids. The CDR3, as DNA: TGCGCCAGCAGCCAACCAGTAGCCAAAAACATTCAGTACTTC. Translating it yields CASSQPVAKNIQYF.

This chain connects TRBV6-2 or TRBV6-3 to TRBJ1-1; D possibly corresponds to TRBD1 (5 bases). The CDR3 has 12 residues. Germline loops: CDR1 MNHEY, CDR2 SVGEGT. CDR3 nucleotides: TGTGCTGTTGGCGAGGGGCCGGTTGAAGCTTTCTTT. It codes for CAVGEGPVEAFF.

There are a few counts of this clonotype. The J gene is TRBJ2-7, the V gene TRBV20-1; 10 bases match TRBD2. Trimming cost V 5 bases and J 5 bases; bases outside gene matches: 6. The CDR3 consists of 13 residues. From germline, CDR1 is DFQATT and CDR2 SNEGSKA (reference sequence). CDR3 sequence: CSALLAGVDEQYF. In nucleotides, the CDR3 is TGCAGTGCTCTTCTAGCGGGAGTGGACGAGCAGTACTTC.